Presented here are 4 T cell receptor beta chains from one specimen sequenced in a study of blood T cell repertoires in COVID-19. The repertoire was sequenced with immunoSEQ multiplex PCR; TCRdb's copy has only in-frame clones and lacks some. The sample contains roughly 250,000 clones, 80% to 95% of which appear only once. Sequencing used peripheral blood. These receptors all come from a man between 25 and 39 years old with COVID-19, enrolled during active disease.

This rearrangement joins TRBV19 to TRBJ1-2; 12 bases align to TRBD1. CDR1 LNHDA and CDR2 SQIVND come from the germline V gene (reference sequence). V shed 5 bases, J shed 4 bases, and the junction held 5 bases outside the gene matches. The CDR3 is made up of 15 amino acids. The CDR3, as DNA: TGTGCCAGTAGTGCCCGGGACAGGGGGCTCTATGGCTACACCTTC. It translates to CASSARDRGLYGYTF.

The rearrangement joins TRBV6-1 to TRBJ2-5; 9 nucleotides line up with TRBD2. The V gene end was trimmed by 4 bases and the J gene end by 0 bases; junction bases not matched to a gene: 6. The CDR3 spans 16 residues. Germline CDR1 is MNHNS and CDR2 is SASEGT. Here the CDR3 reads CASSVSSGGYQETQYF. The DNA of the CDR3 is TGTGCCAGCAGTGTTTCGAGCGGGGGGTACCAAGAGACCCAGTACTTC.

This chain uses TRBV12-3 or TRBV12-4 with TRBJ2-7, with D unclear. V lost 3 bases and J 4 bases, leaving 10 bases between the germline ends. This CDR3 contains 13 residues. This CDR3 reads CASSFLRIYEQYF. As DNA, the CDR3 is TGTGCCAGCAGTTTCCTGCGGATATACGAGCAGTACTTC.

The chain couples TRBV28 to TRBJ1-2; 7 bases are a match to TRBD1. Per the germline V gene, CDR1 is MDHEN and CDR2 is SYDVKM. The ends lost 7 bases at V and 2 bases at J; junction bases unmatched: 10. This CDR3 is built from 15 residues. The CDR3 protein is CASNIEGTENYGYTF. Here the CDR3 DNA reads TGTGCCAGCAATATTGAGGGGACAGAGAACTATGGCTACACCTTC.